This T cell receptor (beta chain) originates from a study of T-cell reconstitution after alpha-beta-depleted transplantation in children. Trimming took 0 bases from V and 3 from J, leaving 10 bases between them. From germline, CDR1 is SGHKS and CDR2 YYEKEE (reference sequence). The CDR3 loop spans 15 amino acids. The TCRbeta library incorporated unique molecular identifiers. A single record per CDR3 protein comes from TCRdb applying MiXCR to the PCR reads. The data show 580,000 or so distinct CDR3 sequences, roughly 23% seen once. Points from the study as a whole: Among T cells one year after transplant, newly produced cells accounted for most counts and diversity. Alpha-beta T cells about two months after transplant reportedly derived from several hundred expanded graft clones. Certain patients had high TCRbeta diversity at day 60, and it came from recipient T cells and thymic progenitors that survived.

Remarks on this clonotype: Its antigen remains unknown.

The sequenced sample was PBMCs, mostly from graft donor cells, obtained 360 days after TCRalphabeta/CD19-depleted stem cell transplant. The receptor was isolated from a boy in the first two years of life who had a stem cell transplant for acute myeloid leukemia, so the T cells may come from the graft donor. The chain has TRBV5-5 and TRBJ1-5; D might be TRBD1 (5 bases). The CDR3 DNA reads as TGTGCCAGCAGCTTGGTGTGGACACCCAATCAGCCCCAGCATTTT. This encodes CASSLVWTPNQPQHF.